The T cell receptor beta chain described here comes from a study of CD8 T cells in Susac syndrome. High-throughput TCR beta sequencing covered peripheral CD8+ and CD4+ T cells. The multiple sclerosis controls, all treatment-naive patients, had relapsing-remitting disease that was stable or active. TEMRA cells underwent FACS enrichment and CD8+ and CD4+ T cells underwent negative isolation. A quantity of roughly 0.5 to 1 ug RNA underwent reverse transcription using random hexamers. Amplification of TCR beta CDR3 spanned 54 Vbeta and 13 Jbeta via immunoSEQ multiplex PCR. One entry per CDR3 protein results from TCRdb running MiXCR on the immunoSEQ multiplex PCR reads. The sample shows about 280,000 distinct CDR3 sequences, about 85% of them seen only once. The CDR3 covers 15 residues. The V and J ends lost 0 bases and 2 bases respectively, with 9 bases between them. CDR1 and CDR2 from the germline V gene are SGDLS and YYNGEE.

This TCR derives from a human donor with multiple sclerosis. V usage is TRBV9 and J usage is TRBJ2-1; D is undetermined. The sequencing sample was made of CD8+ T cells from PBMCs. This chain's CDR3 is CASSVEAFTYNEQFF. The CDR3 bases are TGTGCCAGCAGCGTAGAAGCATTCACCTACAATGAGCAGTTCTTC. Drawing the rest from reference TRBV9 and TRBJ2-1, the complete variable domain is DSGVTQTPKHLITATGQRVTLRCSPRSGDLSVYWYQQSLDQGLQFLIQYYNGEERAKGNILERFSAQQFPDLHSELNLSSLELGDSALYFCASSVEAFTYNEQFFGPGTRLTVL.